This paragraph reports one TCR beta chain. In this sample, this clone turned up once. Which antigen it targets is not known. Base qualities are not at hand, and no much larger clone is one base apart. One collaborating source in Seattle enrolled patients while the patients were actively infected and followed the patients over time throughout the course of disease. Whole blood was collected in K2EDTA tubes by collaborating institutions according to the institutions' own protocols. For TCRbeta analysis, collaborators shipped samples as frozen whole blood, isolated PBMCs, or DNA extracted from either of those sample types. This entry belongs to a study of blood T cell repertoires in COVID-19 (dated by TCRdb to 2020 to 2021). As for the study more broadly: Collaborator samples came from the United States, Italy and Spain and covered acute and convalescent phases of COVID-19. The material from the prospective study consisted of cDNA or gDNA derived from T cells, B-cell-depleted T cells, or PBMCs. The dataset comprised deeply sampled blood TCRbeta repertoires from subjects exposed to, actively infected with, or recovered from COVID-19. A freely available public database, intended as a resource for researchers studying the immune response to SARS-CoV-2, is where the repertoires were released. Samples were obtained from the ongoing ImmuneRACE study (first 160 participants) and from over 1,000 subjects provided by 6 global collaborators. Sample metadata almost always included a de-identified subject ID, COVID-19 status, age in years and sex. Where HLA class I and class II types were available, the types were taken from metadata supplied by the sample provider, not from assay-based typing. Study-wide conclusions, independent of this receptor: How much clinical and demographic metadata was included differed by source and by participant, and the metadata was provided uncurated.

V trim: 4 bases; J trim: 4 bases; unmatched bases: 6. The CDR3 goes from the cysteine to the phenylalanine over 15 residues. Just the 45-base CDR3 DNA is kept, in frame starting at base 1. Looking up the germline V gene yields CDR1 SGHRS and CDR2 YFSETQ. TCRbeta CDR3 regions were amplified from genomic DNA by means of the immunoSEQ Assay, a bias-controlled multiplex PCR. The study's processing was this. Nucleated cell counts per sample were estimated from amplification of reference gene primers within the assay. Sequence reads were collapsed and filtered to measure the absolute abundance of every unique TCRbeta CDR3 rearrangement. For each sample, productive Simpson clonality was calculated by taking the square root of Simpson's diversity index across productive rearrangements. TCRdb holds this immuneACCESS table with in-frame rearrangements only. Some clones are missing; in checked studies, unresolved V genes explain under half, and the rest has no known cause. The V and J calls and clone size are taken from that table; D and trimming were inferred from the DNA. In all, the sample holds about 170,000 clones, and approximately 86% of those were seen once. The ten largest clones take up around 7% of the sample.

The sequencing sample was made of peripheral blood. The source of this sequence is a man aged 80 or over with COVID-19, enrolled during active disease. The rearrangement combines TRBV5-1 with TRBJ1-1, and 11 bases in between align with TRBD1. The base sequence is TGCGCCAGCAGCCCGCGGACAGGGGGCATCACTGAAGCTTTCTTT. It encodes CASSPRTGGITEAFF.